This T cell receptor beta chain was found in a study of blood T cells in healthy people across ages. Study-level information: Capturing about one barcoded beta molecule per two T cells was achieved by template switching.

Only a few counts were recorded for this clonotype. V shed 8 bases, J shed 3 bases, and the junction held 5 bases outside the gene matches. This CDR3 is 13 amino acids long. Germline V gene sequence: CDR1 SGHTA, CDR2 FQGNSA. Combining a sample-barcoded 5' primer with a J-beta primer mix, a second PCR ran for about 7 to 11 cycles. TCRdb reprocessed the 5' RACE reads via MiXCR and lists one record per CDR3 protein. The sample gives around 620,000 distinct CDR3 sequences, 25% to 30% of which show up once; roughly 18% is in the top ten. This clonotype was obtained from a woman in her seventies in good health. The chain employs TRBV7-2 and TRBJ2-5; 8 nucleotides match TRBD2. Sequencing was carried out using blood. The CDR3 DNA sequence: TGTGCCAGCGCCCGGGGGGGAGAAGAGACCCAGTACTTC. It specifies CASARGGEETQYF.